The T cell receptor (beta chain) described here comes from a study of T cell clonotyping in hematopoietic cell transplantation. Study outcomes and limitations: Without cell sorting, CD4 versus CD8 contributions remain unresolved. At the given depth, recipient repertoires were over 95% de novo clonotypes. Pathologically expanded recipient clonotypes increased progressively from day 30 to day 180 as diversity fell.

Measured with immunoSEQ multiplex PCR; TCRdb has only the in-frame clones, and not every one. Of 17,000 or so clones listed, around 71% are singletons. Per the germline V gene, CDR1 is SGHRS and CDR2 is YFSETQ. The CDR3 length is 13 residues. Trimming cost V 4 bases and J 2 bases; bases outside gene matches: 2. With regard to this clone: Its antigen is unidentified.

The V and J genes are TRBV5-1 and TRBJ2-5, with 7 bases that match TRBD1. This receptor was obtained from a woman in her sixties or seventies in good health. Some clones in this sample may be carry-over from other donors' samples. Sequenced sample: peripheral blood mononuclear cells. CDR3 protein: CASSPTGQETQYF. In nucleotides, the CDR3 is TGCGCCAGCAGCCCGACAGGGCAAGAGACCCAGTACTTC.